The clone carrying this T cell receptor (beta chain) was seen repeatedly, ten times or more. This record comes from a study of T cells of healthy individuals. Trimming pared 4 bases from V and 0 bases from J, leaving 13 bases between. Looked up from germline, CDR1 is SEHNR and CDR2 is FQNEAQ (reference sequence). The length of the CDR3 is 16 residues. TCRdb independently ran MiXCR on the 5' RACE reads; one entry per CDR3 protein. The repertoire holds about 82,000 distinct CDR3 sequences, with roughly 5% as singletons. The sequence was obtained from a female donor in good health. This rearrangement joins TRBV7-9 to TRBJ1-3; the D is unclear. CDR3 in DNA: TGTGCCAGCAGCTCCCACCCGGAGAGCTCTGGAAACACCATATATTTT. Its translation: CASSSHPESSGNTIYF. The full variable domain, its missing parts supplied by reference TRBV7-9 and TRBJ1-3, is DTGVSQNPRHKITKRGQNVTFRCDPISEHNRLYWYRQTLGQGPEFLTYFQNEAQLEKSRLLSDRFSAERPKGSFSTLEIQRTEQGDSAMYLCASSSHPESSGNTIYFGEGSWLTVV.